Listed below are T cell receptor beta chains from one sample, sequenced in a study of cytomegalovirus exposure and HLA in healthy donors. Clones were read by immunoSEQ multiplex PCR, and TCRdb kept only the in-frame ones, dropping some. The table has around 180,000 clones, 80% to 90% seen once. What was sequenced was PBMCs. All receptors derive from a male donor in good health and CMV-seronegative. CDR3s include the opening cysteine and the closing phenylalanine or tryptophan. D genes are given only for firm matches. Expanded clones get a size class; other rows say once, few or many, or leave the size out.

cdr3_length: 15
clone_size: -
d_call: -
v_call: TRBV27
j_call: TRBJ1-2
cdr3_nt: TGTGCCAGCAGTGCCGTGGGCAGGGACTTTACGGGCTACCCCTTC
cdr3_aa: CASSAVGRDFTGYPF

cdr3_length: 14
clone_size: once
d_call: TRBD2
v_call: TRBV30
j_call: TRBJ2-7
cdr3_nt: TGTGCCTGGAGTGCCGCGGGGGGCGTTTACGAGCAGTACTTC
cdr3_aa: CAWSAAGGVYEQYF

cdr3_length: 16
clone_size: -
d_call: -
v_call: TRBV28
j_call: TRBJ2-7
cdr3_nt: TGTGCCAGCAATCCTGATGGGAGGACCCCCTCCTACGAGCAGTACTTC
cdr3_aa: CASNPDGRTPSYEQYF

cdr3_length: 13
clone_size: -
d_call: -
v_call: TRBV28
j_call: TRBJ1-1
cdr3_nt: TGTGCCAGCAGTTTATTGGCTGTCGCTGAAGCTTTCTTT
cdr3_aa: CASSLLAVAEAFF

cdr3_length: 14
clone_size: -
d_call: -
v_call: TRBV15
j_call: TRBJ1-5
cdr3_nt: TGTGCCACCCACGGTGGGCAGAGCAATCAGCCCCAGCATTTT
cdr3_aa: CATHGGQSNQPQHF

cdr3_length: 15
clone_size: -
d_call: TRBD2
v_call: TRBV7-2
j_call: TRBJ2-7
cdr3_nt: TGTGCCAGCAGCCGTTTATTGACTAGCGGCTACGAGCAGTACTTC
cdr3_aa: CASSRLLTSGYEQYF

cdr3_length: 15
clone_size: -
d_call: TRBD1
v_call: TRBV11-2
j_call: TRBJ2-7
cdr3_nt: TGTGCCAGCAGCTTAGGGGTTGGGACAGGGTGGGAGCAGTACTTC
cdr3_aa: CASSLGVGTGWEQYF

cdr3_length: 14
clone_size: once
d_call: TRBD1
v_call: TRBV27
j_call: TRBJ2-5
cdr3_nt: TGTGCCAGCCGAGGGACAGGGTGGCAAGAGACCCAGTACTTC
cdr3_aa: CASRGTGWQETQYF

cdr3_length: 14
clone_size: -
d_call: TRBD1
v_call: TRBV18
j_call: TRBJ2-1
cdr3_nt: TGTGCCAGCTCACCCCGGACAGGGGGCAATGAGCAGTTCTTC
cdr3_aa: CASSPRTGGNEQFF

cdr3_length: 16
clone_size: -
d_call: TRBD1
v_call: TRBV5-6
j_call: TRBJ2-2
cdr3_nt: TGTGCCAGCAGCGTCTATAGACAGGGACGGGCCGGGGAGCTGTTTTTT
cdr3_aa: CASSVYRQGRAGELFF

cdr3_length: 12
clone_size: -
d_call: TRBD1
v_call: TRBV9
j_call: TRBJ2-7
cdr3_nt: TGTGCCAGCAGCGCCGGACAGGGCGAGCAGTACTTC
cdr3_aa: CASSAGQGEQYF

cdr3_length: 14
clone_size: few
d_call: TRBD1
v_call: TRBV4-1
j_call: TRBJ2-7
cdr3_nt: TGCGCCAGCAGCCAACAGGGGGCCCCCTACGAGCAGTACTTC
cdr3_aa: CASSQQGAPYEQYF

cdr3_length: 14
clone_size: -
d_call: -
v_call: TRBV19
j_call: TRBJ2-1
cdr3_nt: TGTGCCAGTAGTATGGGAGAGACTCGGAATGAGCAGTTCTTC
cdr3_aa: CASSMGETRNEQFF

cdr3_length: 15
clone_size: -
d_call: -
v_call: TRBV5-5
j_call: TRBJ1-1
cdr3_nt: TGTGCCAGCAGCTTGGCCCCCACCGGGGACACTGAAGCTTTCTTT
cdr3_aa: CASSLAPTGDTEAFF

cdr3_length: 14
clone_size: -
d_call: TRBD1
v_call: TRBV19
j_call: TRBJ2-1
cdr3_nt: TGTGCCAGTAGTATGGTAGACAGGGGGGATGAGCAGTTCTTC
cdr3_aa: CASSMVDRGDEQFF

cdr3_length: 16
clone_size: -
d_call: TRBD2
v_call: TRBV4-2
j_call: TRBJ2-1
cdr3_nt: TGTGCCAGCAGCCAAGATCCGGCTAGCGGGGGGGATGAGCAGTTCTTC
cdr3_aa: CASSQDPASGGDEQFF